This TCR beta chain was identified in a study of T cell responses to AZD1222 COVID-19 vaccine. This CDR3 spans 14 amino acids. V was shortened by 5 bases and J by 5 bases, with 15 bases between the two germline ends. The germline CDR1 and CDR2 sequences are SGHTA and FQGTGA. Clones were sequenced by immunoSEQ multiplex PCR, and TCRdb holds only the in-frame ones, with some missing. The top ten clones hold 25% to 30% of a sample with under 200,000 clones, 88% of them seen once. The chain recombines TRBV7-3 with TRBJ1-2; tentative D call: TRBD1 (5 bases). Sequencing was performed on peripheral blood, taken 28 days after the second AZD1222 dose. This TCR derives from an adult who received the AZD1222 COVID-19 vaccine. The CDR3 here is CASSPSQGSYGYTF. The CDR3 DNA is TGTGCCAGCAGCCCCTCTCAGGGATCATATGGCTACACCTTC.